This T cell receptor beta chain was obtained from a study of cytomegalovirus exposure and HLA in healthy donors. Study-level points and caveats: Over 150 TCR beta chains were listed as cytomegalovirus-associated. Per a prior analysis, the majority of TCR beta V segments were productive roughly 90% or roughly 30% of the time. On later analysis, the bulk of CMV-associated TCR beta chains appeared to be HLA-restricted.

Trimming left V 2 bases short and J 10 bases short, with 15 bases between. Germline CDR1 MDHEN, CDR2 SYDVKM. The CDR3 is made up of 15 amino acids. Regarding this clone: Its antigen remains unidentified.

PCR used 60 Vbeta primers and 13 Jbeta primers. Using immunoSEQ multiplex PCR, the repertoire was profiled, and TCRdb retains in-frame clones only, with some absent. The repertoire holds about 150,000 clones, with 70% to 80% as singletons. The sample taken for sequencing was PBMCs. The sequence came from a woman in her twenties or thirties in good health and CMV-seropositive. The chain couples TRBV28 to TRBJ1-6; tentatively, D is TRBD1 (5 bases). CDR3 bases: TGTGCCAGCAGTTTAAGGGCGGGGGAAAGGTCACCCCTCCACTTT. The encoded protein is CASSLRAGERSPLHF. Based on the CDR3 plus reference TRBV28 and TRBJ1-6, the full variable domain is DVKVTQSSRYLVKRTGEKVFLECVQDMDHENMFWYRQDPGLGLRLIYFSYDVKMKEKGDIPEGYSVSREKKERFSLILESASTNQTSMYLCASSLRAGERSPLHFGNGTRLTVT.